The 24 T cell receptor beta chains listed next were all sequenced from one sample in a study of early T cells in non-severe SARS-CoV-2 infection. TCRdb ran MiXCR on the 5' RACE reads and lists one entry per CDR3 protein. This table has about 76,000 distinct CDR3 sequences, around 15% appearing once. Input material: whole blood. These receptors all come from an adult who was a healthcare worker with PCR-confirmed SARS-CoV-2 infection or an uninfected control (not recorded which).

This clonotype has only a few counts. This chain joins TRBV12-3 or TRBV12-4 and TRBJ2-3; D is unclear. This CDR3 is 14 amino acids long. V gave up 11 bases and J gave up 0 bases, with 15 bases separating them. In DNA, the CDR3 is TGTGCCTCCAGATGGACCGGGAGCACAGATACGCAGTATTTT. Its translation: CASRWTGSTDTQYF.

The V call is TRBV27, the J call TRBJ1-5, with 9 bases matching TRBD1. The CDR3 length is 14 residues. V was clipped by 4 bases and J by 5 bases; unmatched bases: 3. The germline V gene has CDR1 MNHEY and CDR2 SMNVEV (reference sequence). This chain's CDR3 is CASSSWTGDQPQHF. In DNA, the CDR3 is TGTGCCAGCAGTTCCTGGACAGGGGATCAGCCCCAGCATTTT.

This clonotype was counted between two and nine times. The chain has TRBV2 and TRBJ1-4, with TRBD1 as a possible D gene (6 bases). Trimming took off 7 bases at V and 8 bases at J, with 14 bases between the two ends. Per germline, CDR1 SNHLY and CDR2 FYNNEI. The CDR3 has 13 amino acids. This chain's CDR3 is CASTGGAGEKLFF. CDR3 sequence (DNA): TGTGCCAGCACGGGGGGGGCCGGAGAAAAACTGTTTTTT.

This clonotype was found many times. The chain joins TRBV29-1 to TRBJ2-5; 7 bases agree with TRBD1. The V segment lost 6 bases and the J segment 4 bases; nucleotides outside the gene matches: 14. The V gene's germline CDR1 is SQVTM and CDR2 ANQGSEA. This CDR3 has 15 amino acids. DNA of the CDR3: TGCAGCGTGAGGAGGCAGGGGGAGTCGGCAGAGACCCAGTACTTC. Its translation: CSVRRQGESAETQYF.

The chain joins TRBV20-1 to TRBJ2-1; D may be TRBD2 (5 bases). Trimming took 5 bases from V and 7 from J, leaving 9 bases between them. CDR1 is DFQATT and CDR2 is SNEGSKA in the germline V gene (reference sequence). This CDR3 contains 11 residues. CDR3 nucleotide sequence: TGCAGTGCTCATTCGGGGAATGAGCAGTTCTTC. This translates into CSAHSGNEQFF.

This clonotype is labeled as medium-sized. The chain employs TRBV5-1 and TRBJ2-2; no firm D call. The germline CDR1 and CDR2 sequences are SGHRS and YFSETQ. The V end lost 0 bases, the J end lost 6 bases, and 12 bases lay between the germline ends. This CDR3 has 15 amino acids. DNA for the CDR3: TGCGCCAGCAGCTTGGAAGGTGAACGCGCCGGGGAGCTGTTTTTT. Its protein is CASSLEGERAGELFF.

This clonotype was picked up a small number of times. The chain recombines TRBV4-3 with TRBJ2-2; D call uncertain. The CDR3 length is 16 residues. The V gene lost 3 bases and the J gene lost 2 bases, with 13 bases spanning the gap. CDR1 is LGHNA and CDR2 is YSLEER in the germline V gene. CDR3 DNA: TGCGCCAGCAGCCAGCTACCGGGCTCCAACACCGGGGAGCTGTTTTTT. Amino acids: CASSQLPGSNTGELFF.

This clonotype was found a few times. The CDR3 here is CASSKRGNEQFF. The CDR3 nucleotides read TGTGCCAGTAGTAAACGAGGGAATGAGCAGTTCTTC. This chain links TRBV19 with TRBJ2-1, with D perhaps matching TRBD2 (5 bases). The CDR3 is 12 amino acids. V lost 4 bases and J 7 bases, leaving 8 bases between the germline ends. Germline V lookup: CDR1 LNHDA, CDR2 SQIVND (reference sequence).

This clonotype has only a few counts. The gene calls are TRBV11-2 and TRBJ2-7; TRBD2 agrees at 7 bases. Unmatched junction bases numbered 4, after V lost 2 bases and J lost 3 bases. This CDR3 contains 14 residues. The germline V gene has CDR1 SGHAT and CDR2 FQNNGV. DNA of the CDR3: TGTGCCAGCAGCTTACGCGGGAGAGGCTACGAGCAGTACTTC. This encodes CASSLRGRGYEQYF. The variable domain in full, completed from reference TRBV11-2 and TRBJ2-7, reads EAGVAQSPRYKIIEKRQSVAFWCNPISGHATLYWYQQILGQGPKLLIQFQNNGVVDDSQLPKDRFSAERLKGVDSTLKIQPAKLEDSAVYLCASSLRGRGYEQYFGPGTRLTVT.

This clonotype was seen many times. This chain joins TRBV27 and TRBJ2-2; maybe TRBD2 (6 bases). Trimming took off 3 bases at V and 4 bases at J, with 15 bases between the two ends. The CDR3 spans 16 residues. The germline V gene encodes CDR1 MNHEY and CDR2 SMNVEV (reference sequence). The CDR3 sequence is CASSFRRGGATGELFF. The CDR3 nucleotides are TGTGCCAGCAGTTTTAGGAGGGGAGGAGCCACCGGGGAGCTGTTTTTT.

The chain has TRBV20-1 and TRBJ2-7; D uncertain. V was shortened by 6 bases and J by 1 base, with 13 bases between the two germline ends. The CDR3 has 13 amino acids. CDR1 and CDR2 (germline): DFQATT, SNEGSKA (reference sequence). In DNA form, the CDR3 reads TGCAGTGCCCTAGGCCGCATTTCCTACGAGCAGTACTTC. This gives the protein CSALGRISYEQYF.

This clonotype was observed a few times. The CDR3 reads CASSEGLAYEQYF. The CDR3 region has the DNA TGTGCCAGCAGCGAGGGACTAGCTTACGAGCAGTACTTC. The genes are TRBV7-9 and TRBJ2-7; 9 nucleotides agree with TRBD2. CDR1 is SEHNR and CDR2 is FQNEAQ in the germline V gene (reference sequence). CDR3 length: 13 amino acids. Trimming cost V 5 bases and J 4 bases; bases outside gene matches: 3.

This clonotype was observed a handful of times. V and J are TRBV5-1 and TRBJ2-3; TRBD2 matches at 13 bases. The V and J ends lost 5 bases and 5 bases, in that order; junction bases with no gene match: 8. CDR3 size: 16 residues. Germline CDR1 reads SGHRS; CDR2 reads YFSETQ. CDR3 bases: TGCGCCAGCAGTCCACCACTAGCGGGGGGGCAAGATACGCAGTATTTT. Translating it yields CASSPPLAGGQDTQYF.

The chain combines TRBV6-2 or TRBV6-3 with TRBJ1-2; no firm D call. The CDR3 runs 14 residues. Germline V lookup: CDR1 MNHEY, CDR2 SVGEGT. With 2 bases removed from V and 4 bases from J, the gap between germline ends came to 11 bases. The DNA of the CDR3 is TGTGCCAGCAGTTACCCGGAGGCGATCTATGGCTACACCTTC. This codes for CASSYPEAIYGYTF.

This clonotype occurred many times. The gene calls are TRBV6-6 and TRBJ1-2; D may be TRBD1 (5 bases). CDR1 and CDR2 (germline): MNHNY, SVGAGI (reference sequence). The CDR3 has 12 residues. V lost 7 bases and J lost 3, with 9 bases in between. CDR3 nucleotide sequence: TGTGCCAGCAAAACAGGCGACTATGGCTACACCTTC. Its protein is CASKTGDYGYTF.

This clonotype was detected a few times. The chain is built from TRBV7-2 and TRBJ2-7; D tentatively fits TRBD1 or TRBD2 (5 bases each). The CDR3 is made up of 16 amino acids. Trimming left V 4 bases short and J 2 bases short, with 18 bases between. Germline V gene sequence: CDR1 SGHTA, CDR2 FQGNSA. CDR3 residues: CASSSPPGRGPYEQYF. Here the CDR3 DNA reads TGTGCCAGCAGCTCCCCTCCGGGACGGGGTCCCTACGAGCAGTACTTC. The complete variable domain, with remaining parts taken from reference TRBV7-2 and TRBJ2-7, reads GAGVSQSPSNKVTEKGKDVELRCDPISGHTALYWYRQSLGQGLEFLIYFQGNSAPDKSGLPSDRFSAERTGGSVSTLTIQRTQQEDSAVYLCASSSPPGRGPYEQYFGPGTRLTVT.

This clonotype was seen repeatedly, ten times or more. The V and J genes are TRBV19 and TRBJ1-5; D is possibly TRBD1 (6 bases). CDR1 LNHDA and CDR2 SQIVND come from the germline V gene (reference sequence). The ends were cut back, 5 bases at V and 2 bases at J, with 16 bases in the middle. The CDR3 is 16 amino acids. CDR3 nucleotide sequence: TGTGCCAGTAGTTTCCGTAGACAGGTGGGCAATCAGCCCCAGCATTTT. Its protein product is CASSFRRQVGNQPQHF.

The V gene is TRBV21-1, the J gene TRBJ2-7; the table's D gene call, TRBD2, was not cross checked with the DNA. TRBV21-1 is assigned pseudogene status. The CDR3 totals 15 residues. CDR3 in DNA: TGTGCCAGCAGCAAAGGGTGTAGCGATGCCTACGAGCAGTACTTC. Translation gives CASSKGCSDAYEQYF.

This clonotype was seen at least ten times. The chain carries TRBV29-1 and TRBJ1-1; D remains unclear. V lost 5 bases and J 5 bases, leaving 12 bases between the germline ends. Germline V gene sequence: CDR1 SQVTM, CDR2 ANQGSEA. CDR3 length equals 12 residues. The CDR3 reads CSVLWRRTEAFF. The CDR3 DNA sequence: TGCAGCGTTCTATGGAGGAGGACTGAAGCTTTCTTT.

This clonotype was counted at least ten times. The rearrangement uses TRBV4-3 and TRBJ2-1; D might be TRBD2 (5 bases). This CDR3 is 14 amino acids long. Germline assignment: CDR1 LGHNA and CDR2 YSLEER. The V end lost 1 base, the J end lost 8 bases, and 12 bases lay between the germline ends. CDR3 DNA: TGCGCCAGCAGCCAAGCTGCGGAGAGGGATGAGCAGTTCTTC. Translated: CASSQAAERDEQFF.

This clonotype appeared once. Possible read error: a much larger clone is one base away. The V gene is TRBV29-1, the J gene TRBJ1-2, with D possibly matching TRBD1 (5 bases). This CDR3 has 12 amino acids. Germline V CDR1 and CDR2: SQVTM, ANQGSEA. The CDR3 coding sequence is TGCAGCGTCCCGGGGGAACTATATGGCCACACCTTC. Translating gives CSVPGELYGHTF.

The gene calls are TRBV5-4 and TRBJ2-3; 9 positions match TRBD2. CDR1 SGHNT and CDR2 YYREEE come from the germline V gene (reference sequence). This CDR3 is built from 17 residues. J gave up 2 bases and V 4 bases, and 11 bases lay outside the gene matches. CDR3 in DNA: TGTGCCAGCAGCACTGGGGGTAGCGGGGGACCCACAGATACGCAGTATTTT. It specifies CASSTGGSGGPTDTQYF.

The sample holds a few counts of this clonotype. The J gene is TRBJ2-3, the V gene TRBV12-3 or TRBV12-4, with D possibly being TRBD2 (5 bases). The CDR3 extends over 13 amino acids. V shed 5 bases and J shed 5 bases, with 11 bases lying between them. The CDR3 DNA sequence: TGTGCCAGCAGTCCCGGGGTAGGAGATACGCAGTATTTT. Its translation: CASSPGVGDTQYF.

This clonotype was picked up a small number of times. This rearrangement joins TRBV27 to TRBJ1-2; D gene ambiguous. The CDR3 runs to 15 residues. The V gene's germline CDR1 is MNHEY and CDR2 SMNVEV (reference sequence). V lost 0 bases to trimming and J lost 3 bases, with 11 bases between them. The CDR3 nucleotides read TGTGCCAGCAGTTTATCGATAGGGATGGACTATGGCTACACCTTC. Its protein product is CASSLSIGMDYGYTF.